This TCR beta chain stems from a study of cytomegalovirus exposure and HLA in healthy donors (dated by TCRdb to the late 2010s). Notes on the research overall: An earlier analysis of several hundred of the donors reported 250 to 300 Gb of sequence data and some 120 million unique TCR beta sequences from some 180 million T cells. Around 300 gigabases of sequencing data and 80 million or so unique TCR sequences were included in an early release covering about 700 HLA-typed donors. Of the 398 genotyped donors, approximately 83% fell in the genetic ancestry cluster associated with self-reported Caucasian donors. The study aimed to test whether signatures of past pathogen exposure could be identified by cataloging public T cell receptors. The study used immunosequencing to profile the T cell repertoires of approximately 630 subjects and linked those repertoires to cytomegalovirus serostatus. In addition to the first cohort of 500 to 850 subjects, a separate validation cohort of approximately 110 different subjects was used. The study combined high-throughput TCR immunosequencing, statistical association of individual TCRs with disease status, and machine learning to predict cytomegalovirus infection status. A later analysis re-analyzed previously published TCR beta repertoires from 660 or so donors and added high-resolution HLA genotyping to study TCR occurrence patterns. Rather than using new phenotypic data, the later analysis identified candidate immune exposures from TCR beta sequences and from how often those sequences occurred across donors. An earlier analysis of 587 of the donors used high-throughput TCR beta sequencing to judge whether each TCR beta V gene segment behaved as functional or pseudogenic. Donor age, sex, ethnicity and CMV serostatus were collected together with the repertoire data. In a later genetic analysis, genome-wide SNP genotypes for about 55% of the roughly 700 donors were used, and that subset was treated as a discovery cohort. All discovery cohort repertoires had been generated using a single sequencing platform. Class I and class II HLA loci were covered by the typing at four-digit resolution. The number of typed donors differed by locus: about 629-630 for A, B, C, DRB1 and DQB1; about 520 for DQA1; 606 for DPA1; and 400 to 480 for DPB1. Several DR-DQ haplotypes were handled as single units for association and clustering, since linkage in the cohort was strong. Across approximately 400 genotyped donors of the cohort, an average of about 240,000 unique TCR beta nucleotide sequences per donor were sequenced, and roughly 17% of those sequences were non-productive.

Broad study findings and their caveats: In a later analysis, some 17,000 TCR beta sequences were associated with specific HLA alleles at a false discovery rate of 0.05. V-gene and J-gene trimming of TCR beta chains was associated with a missense DCLRE1C variant in a later genetic analysis, and the association was replicated in an independent cohort. It was suggested by the authors that the approach could potentially be generalized to other disease states and immunological phenotypes. A further reported finding was that TCR beta sequences accurately predicted the HLA-A and HLA-B alleles for most subjects in the first cohort. Because counts were too low, 15 or so rarely observed V segments, including chromosome 9 orphons, were excluded from the earlier analysis of 587 of the donors. HLA typing was unavailable for some donors at each locus, so association tests used only the typed subset. In a later analysis, HLA-associated TCR beta chains were found to be more clonally expanded and to have lower generation probabilities than equally common non-associated chains. For the cohort, immune exposure information was limited to CMV serostatus. Correlated functional status among segregating V segments might be attributable to linkage disequilibrium, but an unknown experimental factor could not be ruled out. The cohort was sequenced for TCR beta chains only, and without alpha or paired-chain data the features that could be detected were limited. In a later analysis, most CMV-associated TCR beta chains were found to appear HLA-restricted, with HLA associations seemingly driven largely by CMV exposure. In the study, roughly 160 TCR beta chains were listed as associated with cytomegalovirus. The classifier was reported to diagnose cytomegalovirus status with high specificity and sensitivity in both the original cohort and the validation cohort. An earlier analysis of approximately 540 of the donors showed that most TCR beta V segments appeared in productive rearrangements either about 87% or about 30% of the time, which broadly matched IMGT annotations. Because the 87-base-pair reads could not distinguish some IMGT-functional V segments, including TRBV6-2 and TRBV6-3, those segments were excluded. In a later genetic analysis, fewer N-insertions in productive TCRs were reported among donors in an Asian-associated ancestry cluster than the roughly 700-donor mean. The sequencing pipeline was judged likely to have produced a cluster of highly shared sequence variants as a technical artifact. Several of the top co-occurrence clusters appeared to be linked to parvovirus B19, influenza, CMV and Epstein-Barr virus, according to a later analysis. In a later analysis, the rate of TCR association differed among HLA loci, with DRB1 alleles having the most associated TCRs and HLA-C alleles having the fewest. Sequencing depth was assumed to be roughly uniform across donors in the presence/absence analyses, though that assumption may not hold. When HLA alleles, especially DR and DQ, strongly co-occurred, TCR associations were difficult to assign to individual alleles. While some public TCRs were present in many individuals, most TCR sequences turned up only very rarely across donors. Three of the identified cytomegalovirus-associated TCR beta chains were confirmed in vitro to be specific for cytomegalovirus antigens.

This clone was detected once. Its target antigen remains unknown. There are no base qualities to consult, and no much larger clone falls within one base. Preparation of the library involved the immunoSEQ multiplex PCR assay. The multiplex PCR relied on a mix of 60 forward primers for TCR Vbeta segments and 13 reverse primers for TCR Jbeta segments. Amplification of the CDR3 region of rearranged TCR beta genes was performed with a multiplex PCR assay on genomic DNA. Amplified TCR beta libraries were sequenced as 87-base-pair reads on the Illumina HiSeq System. As for how the authors treated the data: A later analysis counted approximately 74 million unique TCR beta chains across the 640 or so repertoires, and around 9.9 million of these chains were shared by at least two donors. Raw reads were error-corrected and collapsed into unique sequences by a nearest-neighbor algorithm in which closely related sequences were merged to remove PCR and sequencing errors. To assign V, D and J gene segments, CDR3 sequences were aligned to IMGT reference sequences. For a sequence to be retained, a match of at least six nucleotides was required to both a V gene segment and a J gene segment. A rearrangement counted as productive if the CDR3 had no stop codons and remained in frame with V and J, and every other rearrangement counted as non-productive. Following IMGT convention, CDR3 was defined as the stretch from the second conserved V-encoded cysteine up to the conserved J-encoded phenylalanine. The earlier analysis of about 640 of the donors excluded any sequence lacking an unambiguous match to a single V gene segment. An earlier analysis of several hundred of the donors called V segments functional above 56.7% productive rearrangements and segregating when the between-donor standard deviation exceeded 5%. To diagnose cytomegalovirus status from the catalog of TCR beta chain sequences, a statistical classification framework was built. A later analysis assigned V and J genes by comparing TCR nucleotide sequences with IMGT/GENE-DB human TR gene sequences. In a later analysis, CDR3 sequences and most-parsimonious VDJ recombination scenarios were assigned using the TCRdist pipeline. A later analysis defined each TCR beta chain by its CDR3 amino acid sequence plus V-gene family, and excluded reads lacking a unique V-gene family. A later analysis removed 592 highly shared, low-generation-probability nucleotide sequences to deal with suspected cross-contamination and a sequencing artifact. For each public chain, a later analysis derived a clonal expansion index from normalized ranks of inferred template counts within each repertoire. Generation probabilities in a later analysis came from a VDJ recombination model fitted to out-of-frame rearrangements, and those results were checked against IGoR. A later analysis scored TCR-TCR, TCR-HLA and TCR-CMV co-occurrence with hypergeometric tests, applying a repertoire-size bias correction to TCR pairs. To estimate false discovery rates, a later analysis permuted the HLA or CMV assignments 20 times. In a later analysis, co-occurring TCRs were grouped with DBSCAN, and TCRdist sequence similarity was added when clustering was performed within HLA-allele-positive subsets. Co-occurrence clustering excluded repertoires with fewer than 30,000 or more than 120,000 public chains, plus five with anomalous nucleotide sharing. In its TCRdb copy, this immuneACCESS table keeps in-frame sequences only and misses some clones. Where compared with another copy, unresolved V genes explain less than half of these, and the others have no known cause. The V and J calls and the clone size are those of that table, but D and trimming were determined from the DNA. The sample table contains approximately 110,000 clones; only one count was recorded for around three quarters of them. The ten largest clones represent around 13% of the sample.

The cohort comprised fewer than 700 healthy bone marrow donors. At the time of sampling, all cohort members were nominally healthy, though unrecorded immune exposures were likely present. The donor tested CMV seropositive and was one of the 289 seropositive cohort members. A peripheral blood sample was provided by each donor, and peripheral blood mononuclear cells were used for TCR beta sequencing. Genomic DNA was extracted from the blood cell samples with the Qiagen DNeasy Blood Extraction Kit. Looking up the germline V gene yields CDR1 MGHDK and CDR2 SYGVNS. Inclusive of the bounding cysteine and phenylalanine, the CDR3 is 15 residues long. Only the CDR3 portion is preserved as DNA: 45 bases, with reading frame beginning at the first base. V is pared back by 5 bases and J by 0 bases, with 11 bases lying between the germline termini.

Input material: PBMCs. This TCR came from a woman aged 40 to 55 in good health and CMV-seropositive. Rearrangement joined TRBV25-1 to TRBJ2-1; the D segment cannot be called with confidence. The CDR3 sequence is CASSTFNSSYNEQFF. The sequenced DNA: TGTGCCAGCAGTACCTTTAACAGCTCCTACAATGAGCAGTTCTTC.